Only a few counts were recorded for the clone carrying this T cell receptor beta chain. One junction end does not reproduce the germline sequence, and a read error may be involved. The source of the sample is a study of T cell repertoires in cytomegalovirus infection. MiXCR, run by TCRdb on the reads, gives a single entry per CDR3 protein. The sample contains some 700,000 distinct CDR3 sequences, 35% of which appear only once. The CDR3 is 14 residues long. The germline V gene encodes CDR1 MNHNS and CDR2 SASEGT. The specimen sequenced was PBMCs. The source is a human donor in good health (CMV status not recorded). Some clones in this sample may be carry-over from other donors' samples. J is TRBJ2-1 and V is TRBV6-1; no definite D call. CDR3 amino acids: CASREVPGNNEQFF. CDR3 sequence (DNA): TGTGCCAGCAGGGAAGTCCCCGGTAACAATGAGCAGTTCTTC.